These T cell receptor beta chains were read from a single sample in a study of regulatory T cells in long-lasting Graves disease. TCRdb independently ran MiXCR on the multiplex PCR reads; one entry per CDR3 protein. This sample carries over 350,000 distinct CDR3 sequences, around 15% of them seen once, and the ten largest clones take roughly 18%. The data were also submitted as part of a second study, on T cells in Graves' hyperthyroidism and ophthalmopathy.

The specimen comprised peripheral blood mononuclear cells (PBMCs), sampled at new diagnosis, from a patient treated with antithyroid drugs. Receptors originate from a woman aged 45-60 years with Graves disease. The CDR3 runs from the conserved cysteine through the conserved F or W. The D gene is left open where the match is weak.

>TRBV11-3|NA|TRBJ1-2
CASSYRGEGYGYTF
>TRBV20-1|TRBD1|TRBJ1-5
CSARVVGTGAYSNQPQHF
>TRBV20-1|TRBD2|TRBJ2-3
CSAGTSGTDTQYF
>TRBV7-9|NA|TRBJ2-3
CASSPDASGPPLTDTQYF
>TRBV7-3|TRBD2|TRBJ2-2
CAAGLAGGTGELFF
>TRBV6-6|NA|TRBJ2-6
CASSYSTRTGSDSGANVLTF
>TRBV7-2|NA|TRBJ1-2
CASSLTSYGYTF
>TRBV7-9|NA|TRBJ2-1
CASSLNYNEQFF
>TRBV29-1|NA|TRBJ2-7
CSVINPEHYEQYF
>TRBV4-2|NA|TRBJ1-6
CASSQPQEAINSPLHF
>TRBV18|TRBD2|TRBJ2-1
CASSPNEGLGYNEQFF
>TRBV6-9|TRBD2|TRBJ2-5
CASSYSTSGWAQYF
>TRBV12-3/TRBV12-4|NA|TRBJ1-1
CASSLALATEAFF
>TRBV28|TRBD1|TRBJ1-5
CASSPPRQGSVNQPQHF
>TRBV5-6|NA|TRBJ1-3
CASSFGALNSGNTIYF
>TRBV30|TRBD1|TRBJ1-1
CAWGTGFNTEAFF
>TRBV5-1|NA|TRBJ1-2
CASSQGLYGYTF
>TRBV11-3|TRBD2|TRBJ2-1
CASSLGTLAGGGNEQFF
>TRBV11-2|TRBD1|TRBJ1-6
CASSVDRDSPLHF
>TRBV3-1|NA|TRBJ2-5
CASSQDVPVGTQYF
>TRBV28|NA|TRBJ2-7
CASSLPGGSSYEQYF
>TRBV18|NA|TRBJ1-1
CASSPLGAPKTEAFF
>TRBV2|NA|TRBJ1-1
CASRLRGGTEAFF
>TRBV5-6|NA|TRBJ2-4
CASSLGPGFRYF
>TRBV5-1|NA|TRBJ2-7
CASSSAGLPPYEQYF
>TRBV2|TRBD1|TRBJ1-5
CASSEVRGPGQPQHF
>TRBV6-1|TRBD2|TRBJ2-5
CASSELLAGAQETQYF
>TRBV10-3|TRBD1|TRBJ2-7
CAISGQNYEQYF
>TRBV6-2/TRBV6-3|TRBD2|TRBJ2-3
CASSYSRQASGSADTQYF
>TRBV6-5|NA|TRBJ2-7
CASSYGGVEQYF
>TRBV5-1|TRBD1|TRBJ1-5
CASSLGTGFGGNQPQHF
>TRBV20-1|NA|TRBJ1-2
CSARGGAGYTF
>TRBV20-1|NA|TRBJ2-1
CSVRFNGEQCF
>TRBV24-1|NA|TRBJ1-5
CATSDGGQPQHF
>TRBV28|TRBD1|TRBJ2-3
CASSLRPGQGPPDTQYF
>TRBV3-1|TRBD1|TRBJ1-4
CASSQGDRRRNEKLFF
>TRBV9|NA|TRBJ2-2
CASSVKPGRNTGELFF
>TRBV18|NA|TRBJ1-2
CASSPRTETYGYTF
>TRBV5-1|NA|TRBJ1-2
CASRTRIRPDKTLNYGYTF
>TRBV6-5|NA|TRBJ1-2
CASSYSSGDPTGYGYTF
>TRBV2|NA|TRBJ1-6
CASRRGRVLASPLHF
>TRBV7-3|NA|TRBJ2-1
CASSFGSAGNEQFF
>TRBV9|NA|TRBJ1-3
CASSAPGLYGNTIYF
>TRBV7-8|TRBD1|TRBJ1-2
CASSLVPGGNAVGYTF
>TRBV24-1|TRBD1|TRBJ2-3
CATSDRDREPHTDTQYF
>TRBV28|NA|TRBJ2-6
CASSLFPFSGANVLTF
>TRBV6-1|TRBD1|TRBJ2-5
CASSSTGGESQYF
>TRBV2|TRBD2|TRBJ2-3
CASRMGLAGTDTQYF